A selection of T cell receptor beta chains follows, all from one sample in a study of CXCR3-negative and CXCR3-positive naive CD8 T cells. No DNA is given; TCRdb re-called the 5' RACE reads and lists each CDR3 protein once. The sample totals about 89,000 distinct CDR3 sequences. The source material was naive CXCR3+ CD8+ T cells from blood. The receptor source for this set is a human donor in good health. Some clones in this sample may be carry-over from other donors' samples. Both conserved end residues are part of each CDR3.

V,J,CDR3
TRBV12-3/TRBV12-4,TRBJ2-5,CASSFLGNQETQYF
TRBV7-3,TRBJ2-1,CASSFGTGEQFF
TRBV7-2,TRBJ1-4,CASSLYREDEKLFF
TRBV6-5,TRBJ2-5,CASSAPGTPISQYF
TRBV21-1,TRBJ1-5,CGSSRGRGRGSNQPQHF
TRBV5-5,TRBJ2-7,CASRNPTGIYEQYF
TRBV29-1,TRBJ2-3,CSVESVAGVGDTQYF
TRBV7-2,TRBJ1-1,CASSSGAATEAFF
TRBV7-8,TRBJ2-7,CASSFSSRRGEQYF
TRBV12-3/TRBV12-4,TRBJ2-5,CASSPGTEETQYF
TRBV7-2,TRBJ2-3,CASSSPFTGGRDTQYF